This TCR beta chain was recorded in a study of T-cell reconstitution after alpha-beta-depleted transplantation in children. Ten or more counts support this clonotype. What it binds is unknown. General study findings and limits: T-cell counts and diversity were attributed mostly to newly produced T cells one year after transplant.

Construction of the TCRbeta library involved unique molecular identifiers. From the PCR reads, TCRdb called clonotypes with MiXCR, one entry per CDR3 protein. The table includes about 260,000 distinct CDR3 sequences, roughly 10% detected once. The CDR3 is 14 residues long. Germline V gene data show CDR1 as MNHNS and CDR2 as SASEGT. V shed 4 bases and J 4 bases; nucleotides not matched to a gene: 3. The rearrangement joins TRBV6-1 to TRBJ1-4, with TRBD1 matching 7 bases. The clonotype originates from a male patient aged 2-15 years who had a stem cell transplant for chronic granulomatous disease, so the T cells may come from the graft donor. The sample consisted of peripheral blood, taken 180 days after TCRalphabeta/CD19-depleted stem cell transplant. The CDR3 region is CASSGTGDNEKLFF. The CDR3 DNA sequence: TGTGCCAGCAGTGGGACAGGAGATAATGAAAAACTGTTTTTT.